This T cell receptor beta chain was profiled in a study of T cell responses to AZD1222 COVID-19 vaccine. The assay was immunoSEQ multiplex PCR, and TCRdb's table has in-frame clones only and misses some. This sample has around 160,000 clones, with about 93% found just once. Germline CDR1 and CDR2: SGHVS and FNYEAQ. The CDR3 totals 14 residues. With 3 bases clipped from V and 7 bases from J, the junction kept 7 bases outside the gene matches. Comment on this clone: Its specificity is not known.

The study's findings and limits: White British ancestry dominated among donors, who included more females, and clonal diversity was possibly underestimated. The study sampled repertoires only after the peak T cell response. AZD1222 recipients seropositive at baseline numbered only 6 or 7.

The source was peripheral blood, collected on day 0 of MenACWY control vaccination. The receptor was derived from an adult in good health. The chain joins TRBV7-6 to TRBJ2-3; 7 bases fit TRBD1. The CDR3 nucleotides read TGTGCCAGCAGCTTGCAAGGGGGCGGCAATACGCAGTATTTT. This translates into CASSLQGGGNTQYF.